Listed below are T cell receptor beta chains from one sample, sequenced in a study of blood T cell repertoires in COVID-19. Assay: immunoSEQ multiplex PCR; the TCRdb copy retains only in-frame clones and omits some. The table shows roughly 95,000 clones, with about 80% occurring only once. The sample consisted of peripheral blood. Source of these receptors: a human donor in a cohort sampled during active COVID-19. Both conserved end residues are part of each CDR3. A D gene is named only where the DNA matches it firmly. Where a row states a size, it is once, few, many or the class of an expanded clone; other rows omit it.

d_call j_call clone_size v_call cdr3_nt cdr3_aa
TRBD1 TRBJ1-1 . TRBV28 TGTGCCAGCAGGCGACAGGGTTTCCGGGGCACTGAAGCTTTCTTT CASRRQGFRGTEAFF
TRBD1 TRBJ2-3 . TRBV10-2 TGCGCCAGCAGTGAGTCGTACAGGGGGACAGATACGCAGTATTTT CASSESYRGTDTQYF
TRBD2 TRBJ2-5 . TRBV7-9 TGTGCCAGCAGTCTAGCCTCGGCTAGCGGGGAGACCCAGTACTTC CASSLASASGETQYF
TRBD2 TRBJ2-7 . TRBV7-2 TGTGCCAGCAGCCCTCGGACTAGCGGGGGGGGGAGCTCCTACGAGCAGTACTTC CASSPRTSGGGSSYEQYF
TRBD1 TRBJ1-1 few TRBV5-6 TGTGCCAGCAGCCATTCAGGGACAGGGAACACTGAAGCTTTCTTT CASSHSGTGNTEAFF
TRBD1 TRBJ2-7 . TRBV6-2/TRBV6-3 TGTGCCAGCAGTAGCCGGGACAGGGGCACCTACGAGCAGTACTTC CASSSRDRGTYEQYF
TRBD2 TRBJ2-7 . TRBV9 TGTGCCAGCAGCCTAGGGAGGGGTGGGGACTACGAGCAGTACTTC CASSLGRGGDYEQYF
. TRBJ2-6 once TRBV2 TGTGCCAGTCATAAGGGGGACTCTGGGGCCAACGTCCTGACTTTC CASHKGDSGANVLTF
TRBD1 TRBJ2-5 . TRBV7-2 TGTGCCAGCAGCTTAGCGGGCAGGGGGGAGACCCAGTACTTC CASSLAGRGETQYF
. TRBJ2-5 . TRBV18 TGTGCCAGCTCACCAGGGACGGGGGGCTCGGAGACCCAGTACTTC CASSPGTGGSETQYF
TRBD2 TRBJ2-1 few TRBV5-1 TGCGCCAGCAGCCCGGAGGGCCGGACTAGCGTGTTTGTTGAGCAGTTCTTC CASSPEGRTSVFVEQFF
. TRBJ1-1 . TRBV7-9 TGTGCCAGCAGCTTAGCGACAGTTCCTCGGAAAGCTTTCTTT CASSLATVPRKAFF
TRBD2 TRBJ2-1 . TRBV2 TGTGCCAGCAGTGGAGAGGGACTAGCGGGAGGCCCCCCCGTCCGGAAAAATGAGCAGTTCTTC CASSGEGLAGGPPVRKNEQFF
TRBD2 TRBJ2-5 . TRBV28 TGTGCCAGCAGCTTAGCGGGAGGGGCGAAGACCCAGTACTTC CASSLAGGAKTQYF
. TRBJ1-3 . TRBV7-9 TGTGCCAGCACGACAGCCAACTCTGGAAACACCATATATTTT CASTTANSGNTIYF
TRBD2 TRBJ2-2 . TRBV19 TGTGCCAGTAGTATTTACCCTAGCGGGGGTTCGAACACCGGGGAGCTGTTTTTT CASSIYPSGGSNTGELFF
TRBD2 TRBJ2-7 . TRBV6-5 TGTGCCAGCAGTTACTCGTCTAGCGGGTTCTCCTACGAGCAGTACTTC CASSYSSSGFSYEQYF
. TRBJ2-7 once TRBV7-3 TGTGCCAGCAGCTTAACGGGGCCCCCCTTATACGAGCAGTACTTC CASSLTGPPLYEQYF
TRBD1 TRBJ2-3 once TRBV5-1 TGCGCCAGCAGCTTGTGGGGGGTGACAGGGGCTACAGATACGCAGTATTTT CASSLWGVTGATDTQYF
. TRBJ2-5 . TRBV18 TGTGCCAGCTCACCGCAGATAGGACCCATCCGGGGGGAGACCCAGTACTTC CASSPQIGPIRGETQYF
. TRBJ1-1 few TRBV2 TGTGCCAGCAGTGGGGCAGGGGACACTGAAGCTTTCTTT CASSGAGDTEAFF
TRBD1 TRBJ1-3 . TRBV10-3 TGTGCCATCAGTGACCCTGGGACAGCGGCTGGAAACACCATATATTTT CAISDPGTAAGNTIYF
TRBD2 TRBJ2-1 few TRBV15 TGTGCCACCAGCAGAGAACGACTGAGCGGGAGGGCCTTGAATGAGCAGTTCTTC CATSRERLSGRALNEQFF
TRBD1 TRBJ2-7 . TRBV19 TGTGCCAGTAGTAGTGGACAGGGATCTTACGAGCAGTACTTC CASSSGQGSYEQYF
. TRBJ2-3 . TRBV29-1 TGCAGCGTTGAAGCGGCCGAGCGACAGAGCACAGATACGCAGTATTTT CSVEAAERQSTDTQYF
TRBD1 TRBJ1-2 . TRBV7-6 TGTGCCAGCAGCTCTCAACAGGGGGCAAGCTATGGCTACACCTTC CASSSQQGASYGYTF
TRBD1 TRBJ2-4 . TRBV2 TGTGCCAGCAGTGAACAAGACAGGGCTCTGGCCAAAAACATTCAGTACTTC CASSEQDRALAKNIQYF
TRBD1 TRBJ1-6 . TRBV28 TGTGCCAGCAGTCCTACAGGGGGCACGATAAATTCACCCCTCCACTTT CASSPTGGTINSPLHF
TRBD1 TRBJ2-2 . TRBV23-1 TGCGCCAGCAGTCAAGAGGACAGGGGACCATCGAACACCGGGGAGCTGTTTTTT CASSQEDRGPSNTGELFF
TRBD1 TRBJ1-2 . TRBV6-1 TGTGCCAGCAGTGAAATACAGGGGAGCGGCTACACCTTC CASSEIQGSGYTF
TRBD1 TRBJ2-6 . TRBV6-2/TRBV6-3 TGTGCCAGCAGTTCAGGGGGCTCTGGGGCCAACGTCCTGACTTTC CASSSGGSGANVLTF
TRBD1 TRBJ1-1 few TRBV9 TGTGCCAGCAGCGACAGGACAGGGTTTACCACTGAAGCTTTCTTT CASSDRTGFTTEAFF
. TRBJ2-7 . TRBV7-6 TGTGCCAGCAGCTTAGTCGGAGGTCAGTTGGAGGGCGAGCAGTACTTC CASSLVGGQLEGEQYF
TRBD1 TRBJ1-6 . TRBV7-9 TGTGCCAGCAGCTTATTGTTAGCCGGGACAGTGTATAATTCACCCCTCCACTTT CASSLLLAGTVYNSPLHF
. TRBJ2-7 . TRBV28 TGTGCCAGCAGCCCCTCCGGGGGCTCCTACGAGCAGTACTTC CASSPSGGSYEQYF
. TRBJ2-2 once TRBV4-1 TGCGCCAGCCCGGCAGGGGGGACGGGGACCGGGGAGCTGTTTTTT CASPAGGTGTGELFF